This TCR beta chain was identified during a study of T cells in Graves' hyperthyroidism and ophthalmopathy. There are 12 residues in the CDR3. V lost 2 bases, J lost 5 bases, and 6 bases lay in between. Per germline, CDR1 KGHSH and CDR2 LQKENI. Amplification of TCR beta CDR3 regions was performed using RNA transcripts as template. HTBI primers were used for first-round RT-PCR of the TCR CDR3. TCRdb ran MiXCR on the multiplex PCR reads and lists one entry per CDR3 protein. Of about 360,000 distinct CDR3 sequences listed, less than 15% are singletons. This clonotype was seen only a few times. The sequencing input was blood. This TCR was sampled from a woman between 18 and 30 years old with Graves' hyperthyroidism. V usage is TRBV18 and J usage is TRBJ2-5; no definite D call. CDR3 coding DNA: TGTGCCAGCTCACCATCAGAGGAGACCCAGTACTTC. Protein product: CASSPSEETQYF.